The clone carrying this TCR beta chain has a count of ten or more. Its target is unknown. This CDR3 has 19 residues. In germline, CDR1 is SNHLY, CDR2 FYNNEI. Trimming cost V 6 bases and J 0 bases; bases outside gene matches: 14. These data belong to a study of T cells in Graves' hyperthyroidism and ophthalmopathy. Regarding the study as a whole: Clonotypes that were expanded in thyroid above 0.001 mostly appeared in blood too.

From RNA transcripts, TCR beta CDR3 regions were amplified. When the TCR CDR3 underwent first-round RT-PCR, the HTBI primer set was used. TCRdb analysed the multiplex PCR reads with MiXCR anew, one entry per CDR3 protein. The table has roughly 720,000 distinct CDR3 sequences, 17% seen once. Hyperthyroidism was newly diagnosed in patients aged 18 to 65 (duration under 2 months). This receptor was taken from a man aged 50 or older with Graves' hyperthyroidism. Sequencing used blood. This rearrangement joins TRBV2 to TRBJ1-1; 12 bases agree with TRBD1. The CDR3 is CASRGTGGRKGALNTEAFF. CDR3 nucleotide sequence: TGTGCCAGCAGGGGGACAGGGGGCCGAAAGGGCGCGCTGAACACTGAAGCTTTCTTT.